This paragraph reports one T cell receptor beta chain. Its antigen is unknown. This sample also contains other DNA sequences that code for the same CDR3. The method was immunoSEQ multiplex PCR; TCRdb's version includes in-frame clones alone and lacks a portion of them. The sample lists roughly 1,500,000 clones, approximately 98.5% occurring once. This CDR3 region has 15 residues. Trimming at V came to 1 base and at J to 1 base, leaving 0 bases not matched to a gene. Germline V gene data show CDR1 as SGHVS and CDR2 as FNYEAQ. The sample originates from a study of shared clonotypes between healthy human individuals. Notes on the study in general: Non-shared clonotypes had lower generation probabilities than clonotypes shared by all four sorted-subset donors.

This receptor was taken from a man aged 25-45 years in good health. The sample comprised naive CD4+ T cells sorted from blood. Subset denoted: CD45RA+ positively selected. The V gene is TRBV7-6, the J gene TRBJ2-3, with 9 nucleotides matching TRBD2. CDR3 DNA sequence: TGTGCCAGCAGCTTAGGGACTAGCGGCACAGATACGCAGTATTTT. Residues: CASSLGTSGTDTQYF.